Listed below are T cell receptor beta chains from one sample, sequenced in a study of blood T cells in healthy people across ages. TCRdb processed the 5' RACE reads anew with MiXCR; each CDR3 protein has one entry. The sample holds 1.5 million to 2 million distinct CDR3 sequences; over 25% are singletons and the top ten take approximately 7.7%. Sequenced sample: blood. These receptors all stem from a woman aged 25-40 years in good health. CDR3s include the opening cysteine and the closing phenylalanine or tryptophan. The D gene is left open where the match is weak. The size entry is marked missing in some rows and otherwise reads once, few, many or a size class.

CAWSYTGGPNEQFF,TGTGCCTGGAGCTATACGGGAGGACCTAATGAGCAGTTCTTC,TRBD2,TRBV30,.,TRBJ2-1
CASSITGMNYEQYF,TGTGCCAGCAGCATAACAGGGATGAACTACGAGCAGTACTTC,.,TRBV2,.,TRBJ2-7
CASSQRGMTYEQYF,TGTGCCAGCAGCCAAAGGGGTATGACCTACGAGCAGTACTTC,.,TRBV3-1,few,TRBJ2-7
CASSVDGGKTEAFF,TGTGCCAGCAGCGTAGACGGGGGTAAGACTGAAGCTTTCTTT,.,TRBV9,few,TRBJ1-1
CSVERLDHYTF,TGCAGCGTCGAGCGACTGGATCACTACACCTTC,.,TRBV29-1,many,TRBJ1-2
CASSPGTGWVFYEQYF,TGTGCCAGCAGCCCAGGGACGGGTTGGGTTTTCTACGAGCAGTACTTC,.,TRBV11-2,.,TRBJ2-7
CASSPVQGATLANEKLFF,TGTGCCAGCTCACCAGTGCAGGGGGCAACCTTAGCTAATGAAAAACTGTTTTTT,TRBD1,TRBV18,few,TRBJ1-4
CSAGPLAGGTDTQYF,TGCAGTGCAGGCCCTCTAGCGGGAGGCACAGATACGCAGTATTTT,TRBD2,TRBV20-1,.,TRBJ2-3
CASSDRGGHETQYF,TGTGCCAGCAGCGATCGGGGGGGTCATGAGACCCAGTACTTC,TRBD2,TRBV9,.,TRBJ2-5
CASSLTASYNEQFF,TGTGCCAGCAGCCTGACGGCCTCCTACAATGAGCAGTTCTTC,.,TRBV7-9,many,TRBJ2-1
CASSLGPSSYEQYF,TGTGCCAGCAGCTTAGGACCCAGTTCCTACGAGCAGTACTTC,.,TRBV12-3/TRBV12-4,many,TRBJ2-7
CASSLVRSGDTQYF,TGTGCCAGCAGCTTGGTTCGAAGTGGCGATACGCAGTATTTT,.,TRBV7-9,.,TRBJ2-3
CASTGTANGPSQYF,TGTGCCAGCACCGGGACAGCAAACGGCCCCTCGCAGTATTTT,TRBD1,TRBV2,.,TRBJ2-3
CASTTLLGGYGYTF,TGTGCCAGCACCACTTTGCTGGGGGGCTATGGCTACACCTTC,.,TRBV28,.,TRBJ1-2
CASSFSAWYEQFF,TGTGCCAGCAGCTTTTCAGCCTGGTATGAGCAGTTCTTC,.,TRBV7-2,.,TRBJ2-1
CASSPSIDYGYTF,TGTGCCAGCAGCCCTAGCATCGACTATGGCTACACCTTC,.,TRBV7-9,many,TRBJ1-2
CASSLGGFPDNEQFF,TGTGCCAGCAGCCTCGGGGGGTTCCCCGACAATGAGCAGTTCTTC,TRBD2,TRBV6-1,.,TRBJ2-1
CSVEGTGMEKLFF,TGCAGCGTGGAAGGGACAGGGATGGAAAAACTGTTTTTT,TRBD1,TRBV29-1,few,TRBJ1-4
CASRAERLSYEQYF,TGTGCCAGCAGGGCAGAGCGTCTCTCCTACGAGCAGTACTTC,.,TRBV6-2/TRBV6-3,few,TRBJ2-7
CASSIAEQGLYGYTF,TGTGCCAGTAGTATAGCCGAACAGGGACTCTATGGCTACACCTTC,.,TRBV19,.,TRBJ1-2
CSASGSGLGVEQFF,TGCAGTGCTAGCGGCTCAGGGCTTGGGGTTGAGCAGTTCTTC,.,TRBV20-1,.,TRBJ2-1
CASSPIPGQGTTYEQYF,TGCGCCAGCAGTCCGATTCCGGGACAGGGGACAACCTACGAGCAGTACTTC,TRBD1,TRBV5-1,.,TRBJ2-7
CSARGGTPDTQYF,TGCAGTGCCCGGGGGGGAACCCCAGATACGCAGTATTTT,TRBD2,TRBV20-1,few,TRBJ2-3
CSAGNSGQAGYEQYF,TGCAGTGCAGGAAACTCGGGACAAGCAGGCTACGAGCAGTACTTC,.,TRBV20-1,few,TRBJ2-7